Shown below are 17 T cell receptor beta chains from a single sample sequenced in a study of blood T cells in healthy people across ages (dated by TCRdb to the mid-2010s). Library preparation employed 5' RACE. This sample was sequenced with an Illumina HiSeq 2500. The second PCR ran for roughly 7 to 11 cycles and used a J-beta primer mix along with a sample-barcoded 5' primer. The public reads were reanalyzed by TCRdb: fastp trimming at Q25, MiXCR alignment, in-frame beta chains only. Entries that share a CDR3 protein sequence are merged under the most common genes and DNA. The sample table lists hundreds of thousands of distinct CDR3 sequences, over 45% of them with a count of one. Of the sample, roughly 31% is held by the ten largest clones. The sample consisted of blood. The receptor source for this set is a woman aged 60-75 years in good health.

V and J are TRBV5-1 and TRBJ2-7; D might be TRBD2 (7 bases). Germline lookup yields CDR1 SGHRS and CDR2 YFSETQ. This CDR3 spans 15 amino acids. The V end lost 4 bases, the J end lost 3 bases, and 17 bases lay between the germline ends. CDR3 DNA: TGCGCCAGCAGCCTGGGAGGGGGACAAGGCTACGAGCAGTACTTC. It translates to CASSLGGGQGYEQYF.

This sequence joins TRBV28 and TRBJ2-7, with a weak D call TRBD2 (6 bases). The ends were cut back, 6 bases at V and 4 bases at J, with 19 bases in the middle. The CDR3 runs to 15 residues. Looked up from germline, CDR1 is MDHEN and CDR2 is SYDVKM. The CDR3 DNA reads TGTGCCAGCAGCCCCCGGGAGCGGGCTCTTTACGAGCAGTACTTC. Amino acids: CASSPRERALYEQYF.

V and J are TRBV7-2 and TRBJ2-7, with D possibly matching TRBD2 (8 bases). The CDR3 covers 15 residues. V dropped 1 base and J dropped 7 bases, with 17 bases sitting between them. Germline V CDR1 and CDR2: SGHTA, FQGNSA. The CDR3 loop is CASSLDGRGRNEQYF. CDR3 bases: TGTGCCAGCAGCTTAGACGGGAGGGGGCGCAATGAGCAGTACTTC.

V usage is TRBV20-1 and J usage is TRBJ2-4; 7 positions match TRBD2. The J call may be faulty, since TRBJ2-7 better matches the DNA end. Germline V gene sequence: CDR1 DFQATT, CDR2 SNEGSKA (reference sequence). The CDR3 is 14 residues long. The CDR3 loop reads CSARDGEGTYEQYF. The CDR3 region has the DNA TGCAGTGCTAGAGATGGGGAGGGTACCTACGAGCAGTACTTC.

This clonotype was observed a few times. In nucleotides, the CDR3 is TGTGCCAGCAGCTTTGTCCAGGGACAGGGCTATGGCTACACCTTC. Its protein is CASSFVQGQGYGYTF. The chain combines TRBV7-9 with TRBJ1-2, with TRBD1 matching 9 bases. Germline V CDR1 and CDR2: SEHNR, FQNEAQ (reference sequence). V dropped 3 bases and J dropped 4; count of bases not matched to a gene: 6. The CDR3 has 15 amino acids.

V is TRBV28 and J is TRBJ2-7; 7 positions match TRBD1. The V and J ends lost 4 bases and 1 base, in that order; junction bases with no gene match: 16. Looked up from germline, CDR1 is MDHEN and CDR2 is SYDVKM. This CDR3 contains 18 residues. For the CDR3, the DNA is TGTGCCAGCAGTTCACTCCCCGACAGGGAGCTAGTTTCCTACGAGCAGTACTTC. The encoded protein is CASSSLPDRELVSYEQYF. The entire variable domain, with the rest obtained from reference TRBV28 and TRBJ2-7, is as follows: DVKVTQSSRYLVKRTGEKVFLECVQDMDHENMFWYRQDPGLGLRLIYFSYDVKMKEKGDIPEGYSVSREKKERFSLILESASTNQTSMYLCASSSLPDRELVSYEQYFGPGTRLTVT.

V and J are TRBV28 and TRBJ2-7; 9 nucleotides align to TRBD1. The CDR3 covers 16 residues. The junction had 11 bases not matched to a gene; V was cut back by 2 bases and J by 6 bases. Per germline, CDR1 MDHEN and CDR2 SYDVKM. As DNA, the CDR3 is TGTGCCAGCAGTTTAAAAGCCTGGGGACAGGGACGCGAGCAGTACTTC. Translated: CASSLKAWGQGREQYF.

This clonotype was detected only a few times. This chain connects TRBV7-9 to TRBJ2-4; D possibly corresponds to TRBD1 (6 bases). The ends were cut back, 2 bases at V and 5 bases at J, with 16 bases in the middle. Looked up from germline, CDR1 is SEHNR and CDR2 is FQNEAQ (reference sequence). The CDR3 has 16 residues. The CDR3 reads CASSLPRTAAENIQYF. The CDR3 coding sequence is TGTGCCAGCAGCTTACCCCGGACAGCAGCTGAAAACATTCAGTACTTC.

The sample holds many counts of this clonotype. The chain links TRBV27 to TRBJ2-1, with D unresolved. V was pared by 4 bases and J by 5 bases, with 15 bases between. The CDR3 covers 15 residues. Germline CDR1 is MNHEY and CDR2 is SMNVEV (reference sequence). The CDR3 region is CASSSPWVLDNEQFF. For the CDR3, the DNA is TGTGCCAGCAGTTCCCCGTGGGTCCTGGACAATGAGCAGTTCTTC.

This clonotype was recorded only once. Its ends do not fully match the called genes, so a read error is possible. This chain joins TRBV7-2 and TRBJ1-1; no clear D. This CDR3 is built from 16 residues. From germline, CDR1 is SGHTA and CDR2 FQGNSA. The CDR3 sequence: CASSLGPIKMNTEAFF. Here the CDR3 DNA reads TGTGCCAGCAGCTTGGGTCCAATTAAGATGAACACCGAAGCTTTCTTT.

J is TRBJ2-3 and V is TRBV9; D might be TRBD1 (5 bases). The CDR3 totals 14 residues. With 1 base removed from V and 2 bases from J, the gap between germline ends came to 8 bases. Germline V gene data show CDR1 as SGDLS and CDR2 as YYNGEE. The chain's CDR3 is CASSVRQNTDTQYF. DNA for the CDR3: TGTGCCAGCAGCGTAAGACAGAACACAGATACGCAGTATTTT.

This clonotype came up a few times. The chain combines TRBV29-1 with TRBJ2-7; the match to TRBD2 covers 7 bases. The germline V gene encodes CDR1 SQVTM and CDR2 ANQGSEA. V shed 7 bases and J 2 bases; nucleotides not matched to a gene: 11. The CDR3 has 14 residues. The DNA for the CDR3 is TGCAGCGCGATAACCGGGACTATAACCTACGAGCAGTACTTC. Translating it yields CSAITGTITYEQYF.

V gene TRBV18 combines with J gene TRBJ2-5, with D possibly being TRBD2 (5 bases). CDR1 and CDR2 (germline): KGHSH, LQKENI. The CDR3 is 15 amino acids. Trimming stripped 0 bases from V and 5 bases from J, with 13 bases between. The CDR3 DNA reads as TGTGCCAGCTCACCACCGAGTACAAGAGGGGAGACCCAGTACTTC. Protein product: CASSPPSTRGETQYF.

This clonotype was picked up one time. V and J are TRBV3-1 and TRBJ1-2; 8 bases match TRBD1. Looked up from germline, CDR1 is LGHDT and CDR2 is YNNKEL (reference sequence). This CDR3 has 15 residues. Germline trimming cut 0 bases from V and 6 bases from J; bases unmatched to any gene: 6. CDR3 sequence reads: CASSQERNRGNGYTF. The CDR3 DNA reads TGTGCCAGCAGCCAAGAAAGGAACAGGGGGAATGGCTACACCTTC.

The V and J genes are TRBV20-1 and TRBJ2-5; 9 bases match TRBD1. Germline loops: CDR1 DFQATT, CDR2 SNEGSKA (reference sequence). CDR3 length equals 16 residues. The V segment lost 2 bases and the J segment 4 bases; nucleotides outside the gene matches: 11. This chain's CDR3 is CSARPPGQGRVETQYF. The CDR3 DNA reads as TGCAGTGCTAGACCCCCGGGACAGGGACGAGTAGAGACCCAGTACTTC.

The chain recombines TRBV6-2 or TRBV6-3 with TRBJ2-3; D gene unclear. Germline CDR1 and CDR2: MNHEY and SVGEGT. V shed 7 bases and J shed 3 bases, with 11 bases lying between them. CDR3 length: 13 residues. CDR3 DNA sequence: TGTGCCAGCAAGGCAAGTCAGACAGATACGCAGTATTTT. It translates to CASKASQTDTQYF.

To note about this clonotype: A much larger clone lies one base from this, so it may be a read error. The V gene is TRBV13, the J gene TRBJ1-4; unclear D gene. Germline V CDR1 and CDR2: PRHDT, FYEKMQ (reference sequence). Trimming took off 5 bases at V and 8 bases at J, with 15 bases between the two ends. This CDR3 has 14 amino acids. The CDR3 protein is CASSGPPLKEKLFF. The CDR3, as DNA: TGTGCCAGCAGCGGGCCCCCACTAAAGGAAAAACTGTTTTTT.